The present TCR beta chain was sequenced within a study of control samples from healthy donors and cancer patients. The V end lost 4 bases, the J end lost 2 bases, and 8 bases lay between the germline ends. This CDR3 spans 13 amino acids. Germline V gene data show CDR1 as SGHDN and CDR2 as FVKESK. Generated by immunoSEQ multiplex PCR, the TCRdb table keeps only in-frame clones and is missing some. This table has roughly 150,000 clones, about 86% appearing once. V usage is TRBV14 and J usage is TRBJ1-2, with D unresolved. Sequencing was done on a sample of blood. This TCR was sampled from a young man in good health. DNA of the CDR3: TGTGCCAGCAGCCCTGGACTGAACTATGGCTACACCTTC. Its protein is CASSPGLNYGYTF. Using reference TRBV14 and TRBJ1-2 for the parts outside the CDR3, the full variable domain is EAGVTQFPSHSVIEKGQTVTLRCDPISGHDNLYWYRRVMGKEIKFLLHFVKESKQDESGMPNNRFLAERTGGTYSTLKVQPAELEDSGVYFCASSPGLNYGYTFGSGTRLTVV.